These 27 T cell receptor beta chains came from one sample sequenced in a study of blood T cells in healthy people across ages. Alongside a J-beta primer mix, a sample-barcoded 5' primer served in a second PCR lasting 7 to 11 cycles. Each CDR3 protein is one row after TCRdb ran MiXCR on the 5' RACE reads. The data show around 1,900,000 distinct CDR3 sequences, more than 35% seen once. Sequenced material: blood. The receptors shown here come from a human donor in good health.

The CDR3 here is CASGHTEAYEQYF. CDR3 coding DNA: TGTGCCAGCGGCCATACAGAGGCCTACGAGCAGTACTTC. The chain is built from TRBV6-2 or TRBV6-3 and TRBJ2-7; D not resolved. Germline CDR1 MNHEY, CDR2 SVGEGT. CDR3 length equals 13 residues. V lost 8 bases to trimming and J lost 2 bases, with 13 bases between them.

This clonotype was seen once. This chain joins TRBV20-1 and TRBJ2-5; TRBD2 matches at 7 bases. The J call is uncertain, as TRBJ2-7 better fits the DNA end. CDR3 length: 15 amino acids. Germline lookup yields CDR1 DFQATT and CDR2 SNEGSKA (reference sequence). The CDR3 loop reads CSAIDPGRERHEQYF. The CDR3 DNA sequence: TGCAGTGCTATAGACCCCGGGCGGGAGAGACACGAGCAGTACTTC.

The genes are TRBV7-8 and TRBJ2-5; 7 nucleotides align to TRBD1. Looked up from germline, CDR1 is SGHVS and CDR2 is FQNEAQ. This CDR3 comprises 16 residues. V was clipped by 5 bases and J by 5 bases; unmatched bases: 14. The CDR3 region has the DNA TGTGCCAGCAGCGAGGGGGCTTCTCTGGGGCGGGAGACCCAGTACTTC. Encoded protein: CASSEGASLGRETQYF.

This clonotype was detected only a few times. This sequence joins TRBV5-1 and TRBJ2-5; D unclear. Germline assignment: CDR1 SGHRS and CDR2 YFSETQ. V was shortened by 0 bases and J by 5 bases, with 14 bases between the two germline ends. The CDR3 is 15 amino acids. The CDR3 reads CASSLAVRWIETQYF. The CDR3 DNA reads TGCGCCAGCAGCTTGGCCGTCCGGTGGATCGAGACCCAGTACTTC. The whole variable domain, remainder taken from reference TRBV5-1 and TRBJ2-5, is KAGVTQTPRYLIKTRGQQVTLSCSPISGHRSVSWYQQTPGQGLQFLFEYFSETQRNKGNFPGRFSGRQFSNSRSEMNVSTLELGDSALYLCASSLAVRWIETQYFGPGTRLLVL.

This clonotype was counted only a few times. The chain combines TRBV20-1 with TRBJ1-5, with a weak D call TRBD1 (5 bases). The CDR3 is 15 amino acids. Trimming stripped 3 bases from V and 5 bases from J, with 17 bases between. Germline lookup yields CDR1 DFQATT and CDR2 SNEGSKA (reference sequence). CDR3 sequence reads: CSASADSSTYQPQHF. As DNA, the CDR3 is TGCAGTGCTAGTGCCGACAGTTCAACTTATCAGCCCCAGCATTTT.

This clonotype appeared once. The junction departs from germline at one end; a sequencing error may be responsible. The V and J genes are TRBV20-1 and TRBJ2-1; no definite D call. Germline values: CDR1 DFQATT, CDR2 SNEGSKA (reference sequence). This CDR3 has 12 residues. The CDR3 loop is CRASGVNNEQFF. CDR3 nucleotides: TGCAGGGCTAGTGGGGTCAACAATGAGCAGTTCTTC.

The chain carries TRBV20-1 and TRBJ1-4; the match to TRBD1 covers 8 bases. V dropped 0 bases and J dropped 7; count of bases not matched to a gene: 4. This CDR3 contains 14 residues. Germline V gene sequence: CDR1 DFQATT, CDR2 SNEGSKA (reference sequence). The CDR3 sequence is CSARDQGAVEKLFF. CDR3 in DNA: TGCAGTGCTAGAGATCAGGGGGCGGTTGAAAAACTGTTTTTT.

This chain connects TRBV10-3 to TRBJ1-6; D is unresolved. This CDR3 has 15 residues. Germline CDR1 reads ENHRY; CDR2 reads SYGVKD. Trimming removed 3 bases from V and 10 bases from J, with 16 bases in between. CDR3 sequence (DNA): TGTGCCATCAGTGACCACCAAGGGCGTTTATCACCCCTCCACTTT. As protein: CAISDHQGRLSPLHF.

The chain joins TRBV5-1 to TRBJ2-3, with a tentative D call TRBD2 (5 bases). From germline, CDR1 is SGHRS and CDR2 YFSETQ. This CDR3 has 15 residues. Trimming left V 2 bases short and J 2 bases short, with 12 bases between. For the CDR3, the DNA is TGCGCCAGCAGCTTTGTGGGAGACATCACAGATACGCAGTATTTT. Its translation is CASSFVGDITDTQYF.

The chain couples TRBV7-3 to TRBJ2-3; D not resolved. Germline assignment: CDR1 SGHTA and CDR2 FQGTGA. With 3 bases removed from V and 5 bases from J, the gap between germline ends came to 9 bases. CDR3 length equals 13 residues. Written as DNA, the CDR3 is TGTGCCAGCAGCTTCGACTCAAGAGATACGCAGTATTTT. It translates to CASSFDSRDTQYF.

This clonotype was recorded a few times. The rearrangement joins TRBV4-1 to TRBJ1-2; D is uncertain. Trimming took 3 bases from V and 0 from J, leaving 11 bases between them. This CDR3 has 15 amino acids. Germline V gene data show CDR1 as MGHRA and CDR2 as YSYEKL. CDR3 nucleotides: TGCGCCAGCAGCCAGGGCCCCGGACCTAACTATGGCTACACCTTC. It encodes CASSQGPGPNYGYTF.

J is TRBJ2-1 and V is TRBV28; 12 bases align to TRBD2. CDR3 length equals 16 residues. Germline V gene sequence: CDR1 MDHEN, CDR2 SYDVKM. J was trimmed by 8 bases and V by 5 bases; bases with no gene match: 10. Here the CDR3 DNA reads TGTGCCAGCAGTATACCTAGCGGGGGGGCCAGGGATGAGCAGTTCTTC. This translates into CASSIPSGGARDEQFF.

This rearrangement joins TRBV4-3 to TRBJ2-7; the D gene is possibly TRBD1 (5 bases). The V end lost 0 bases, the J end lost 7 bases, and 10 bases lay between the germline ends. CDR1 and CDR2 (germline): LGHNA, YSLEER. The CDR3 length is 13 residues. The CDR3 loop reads CASSQDWAGEQYF. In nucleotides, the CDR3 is TGCGCCAGCAGCCAAGATTGGGCAGGGGAGCAGTACTTC.

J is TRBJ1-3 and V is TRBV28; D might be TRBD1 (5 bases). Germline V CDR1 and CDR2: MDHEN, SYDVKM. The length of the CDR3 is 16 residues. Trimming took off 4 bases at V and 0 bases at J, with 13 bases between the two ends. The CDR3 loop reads CASSSGTGFSGNTIYF. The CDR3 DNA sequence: TGTGCCAGCAGTTCCGGGACCGGATTCTCTGGAAACACCATATATTTT.

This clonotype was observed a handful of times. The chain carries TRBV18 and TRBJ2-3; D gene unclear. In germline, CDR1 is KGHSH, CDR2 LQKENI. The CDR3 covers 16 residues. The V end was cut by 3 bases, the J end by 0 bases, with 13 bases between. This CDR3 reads CASSPDMSASTDTQYF. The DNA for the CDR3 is TGTGCCAGCTCACCTGATATGAGCGCTAGCACAGATACGCAGTATTTT.

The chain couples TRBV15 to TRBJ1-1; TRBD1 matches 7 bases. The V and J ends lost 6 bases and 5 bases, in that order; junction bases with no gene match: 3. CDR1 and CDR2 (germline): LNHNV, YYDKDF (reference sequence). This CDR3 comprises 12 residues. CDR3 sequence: CATRTGWTEAFF. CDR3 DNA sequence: TGTGCCACCAGGACAGGGTGGACTGAAGCTTTCTTT. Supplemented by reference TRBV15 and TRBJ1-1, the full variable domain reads DAMVIQNPRYQVTQFGKPVTLSCSQTLNHNVMYWYQQKSSQAPKLLFHYYDKDFNNEADTPDNFQSRRPNTSFCFLDIRSPGLGDTAMYLCATRTGWTEAFFGQGTRLTVV.

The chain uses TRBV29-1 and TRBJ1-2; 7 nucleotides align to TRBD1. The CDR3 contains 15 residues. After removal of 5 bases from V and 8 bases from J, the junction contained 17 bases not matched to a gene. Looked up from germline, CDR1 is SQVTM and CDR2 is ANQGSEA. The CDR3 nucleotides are TGCAGCGTTTGGACCTGGCAGGGGGGGGTTGAAGGCTACACCTTC. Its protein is CSVWTWQGGVEGYTF.

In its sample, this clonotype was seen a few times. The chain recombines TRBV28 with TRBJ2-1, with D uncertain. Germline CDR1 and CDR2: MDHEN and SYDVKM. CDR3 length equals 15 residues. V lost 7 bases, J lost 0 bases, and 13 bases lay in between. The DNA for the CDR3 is TGTGCCAGCATCGCCGGTATCAGCTCCTACAATGAGCAGTTCTTC. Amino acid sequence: CASIAGISSYNEQFF. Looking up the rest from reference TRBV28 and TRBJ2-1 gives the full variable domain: DVKVTQSSRYLVKRTGEKVFLECVQDMDHENMFWYRQDPGLGLRLIYFSYDVKMKEKGDIPEGYSVSREKKERFSLILESASTNQTSMYLCASIAGISSYNEQFFGPGTRLTVL.

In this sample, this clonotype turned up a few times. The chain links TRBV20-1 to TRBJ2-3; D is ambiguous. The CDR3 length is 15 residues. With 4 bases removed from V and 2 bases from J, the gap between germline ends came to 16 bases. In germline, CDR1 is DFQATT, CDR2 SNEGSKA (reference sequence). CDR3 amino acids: CSAIMRRPDTDTQYF. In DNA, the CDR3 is TGCAGTGCTATAATGCGTAGACCTGACACAGATACGCAGTATTTT.

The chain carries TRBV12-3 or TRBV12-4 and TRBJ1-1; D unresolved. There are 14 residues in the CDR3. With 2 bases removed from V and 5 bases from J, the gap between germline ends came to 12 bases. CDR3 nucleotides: TGTGCCAGCAGTTTACGGGCAGCACAAACTGAAGCTTTCTTT. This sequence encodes CASSLRAAQTEAFF.

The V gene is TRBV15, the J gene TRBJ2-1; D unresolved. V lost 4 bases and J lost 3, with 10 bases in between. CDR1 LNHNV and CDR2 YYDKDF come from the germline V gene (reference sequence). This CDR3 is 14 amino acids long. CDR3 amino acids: CATSTGPIYNEQFF. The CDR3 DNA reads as TGTGCCACCAGCACTGGACCAATCTACAATGAGCAGTTCTTC.

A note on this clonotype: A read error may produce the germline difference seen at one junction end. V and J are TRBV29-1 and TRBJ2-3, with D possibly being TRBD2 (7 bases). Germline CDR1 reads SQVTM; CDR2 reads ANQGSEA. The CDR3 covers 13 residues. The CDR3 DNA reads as TGCAGCATTGAAGATGCGGGGGCGGATACGCAGTATTTT. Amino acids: CSIEDAGADTQYF.

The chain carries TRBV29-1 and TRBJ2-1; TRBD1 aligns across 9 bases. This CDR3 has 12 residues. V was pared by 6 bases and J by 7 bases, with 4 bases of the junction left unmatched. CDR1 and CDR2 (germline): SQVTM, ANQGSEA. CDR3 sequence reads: CSVLTGGNEQFF. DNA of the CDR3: TGCAGCGTCCTGACAGGGGGAAATGAGCAGTTCTTC.

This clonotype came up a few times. The CDR3 DNA reads TGTGCCAGCAGTGCGGGAGCCGGGACAGCTATCCACAATGAGCAGTTCTTC. This sequence encodes CASSAGAGTAIHNEQFF. The chain employs TRBV27 and TRBJ2-1, with D perhaps assigned TRBD1 or TRBD2 (7 bases each). V dropped 5 bases and J dropped 5 bases, with 22 bases sitting between them. Germline lookup yields CDR1 MNHEY and CDR2 SMNVEV (reference sequence). The length of the CDR3 is 17 residues.

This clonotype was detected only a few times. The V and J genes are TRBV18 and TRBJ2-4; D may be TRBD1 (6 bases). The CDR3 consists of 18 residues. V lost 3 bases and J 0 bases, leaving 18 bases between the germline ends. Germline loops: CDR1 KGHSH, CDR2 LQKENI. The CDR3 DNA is TGTGCCAGCTCACCCCGAGTGAGGGACACCTTAGCCAAAAACATTCAGTACTTC. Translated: CASSPRVRDTLAKNIQYF.

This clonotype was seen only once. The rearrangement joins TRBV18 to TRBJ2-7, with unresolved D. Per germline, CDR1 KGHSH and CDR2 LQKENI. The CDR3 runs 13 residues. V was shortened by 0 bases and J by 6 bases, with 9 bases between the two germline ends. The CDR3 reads CASSPPDTFEQYF. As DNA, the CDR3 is TGTGCCAGCTCACCACCAGACACCTTCGAGCAGTACTTC. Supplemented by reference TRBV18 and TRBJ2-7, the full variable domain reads NAGVMQNPRHLVRRRGQEARLRCSPMKGHSHVYWYRQLPEEGLKFMVYLQKENIIDESGMPKERFSAEFPKEGPSILRIQQVVRGDSAAYFCASSPPDTFEQYFGPGTRLTVT.

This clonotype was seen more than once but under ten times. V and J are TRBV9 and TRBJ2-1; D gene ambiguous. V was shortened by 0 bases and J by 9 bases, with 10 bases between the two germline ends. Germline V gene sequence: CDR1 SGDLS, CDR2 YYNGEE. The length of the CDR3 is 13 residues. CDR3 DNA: TGTGCCAGCAGCGTAGACCGAGGAATTGAGCAGTTCTTC. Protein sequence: CASSVDRGIEQFF.